This T cell receptor beta chain was observed in a study of technical replicates of blood from a handful of donors. The CDR3 spans 15 residues. The ends lost 4 bases at V and 3 bases at J; junction bases unmatched: 10. Germline assignment: CDR1 SGHRS and CDR2 YFSETQ. The method was immunoSEQ multiplex PCR; TCRdb's version includes in-frame clones alone and lacks a portion of them. Among more than 65,000 clones listed, 96% were seen once. Sequencing input: T cells isolated from PBMCs. The clonotype comes from a human donor in good health. The chain links TRBV5-1 to TRBJ2-7, with 7 positions matching TRBD2. CDR3 nucleotides: TGCGCCAGCAGCGACCCCCCGTCGGGGGGCTACGAGCAGTACTTC. This gives the protein CASSDPPSGGYEQYF.